This TCR beta chain was observed in a study of cytomegalovirus exposure and HLA in healthy donors. In the study overall: Researchers found that roughly 77% of under 450 genotyped donors fell within the Caucasian-associated ancestry cluster. The study, taken as a whole, reports: The number of N-insertions in an Asian-associated ancestry cluster was reportedly below the roughly 620-donor mean in a later analysis. The study recorded over 150 TCR beta chains that were cytomegalovirus-associated.

PCR was performed using 60 Vbeta and 13 Jbeta primers. Source study methods: Later analysis identified roughly 84 million unique TCR beta chains, roughly 11 million shared. Produced via immunoSEQ multiplex PCR; TCRdb's table is partial and in-frame only. That table is the source of V, J and clone size, and D and trimming were worked out from the DNA. Of under 200,000 clones listed, 55% to 65% were seen once; the top ten hold less than 3%. Germline V CDR1 and CDR2: SGHDT, YYEEEE. V trimming: 3 bases; J trimming: 5 bases; junction bases outside the gene matches: 12. This CDR3 has 17 amino acids. To note about this clone: Its target is not known.

Material: PBMCs. V gene TRBV5-6 combines with J gene TRBJ2-2; 8 bases are a match to TRBD1. The receptor was isolated from a man aged 35-49 years in good health and CMV-seronegative. The CDR3 coding sequence is TGTGCCAGCAGCTCCCCCCGCCGACAGGGGCGGACCGGGGAGCTGTTTTTT. The encoded protein is CASSSPRRQGRTGELFF.